The T cell receptor beta chain under discussion was sequenced for a study of T cell responses to AZD1222 COVID-19 vaccine. Study observations and caveats: Clonal diversity was possibly underestimated, and white British individuals and females predominated among donors.

As concerns this clone: Its antigen is currently unknown.

Per the germline V gene, CDR1 is SQVTM and CDR2 is ANQGSEA. With 7 bases clipped from V and 4 bases from J, the junction kept 8 bases outside the gene matches. The CDR3 sequence is 14 residues long. Profiling relied on immunoSEQ multiplex PCR, and the TCRdb table lists in-frame clones only, not all of them. The profile shows tens of thousands of clones, 88% of them singletons. The receptor was derived from an adult in good health. The V and J genes are TRBV29-1 and TRBJ2-3; 10 bases match TRBD1. The sequenced sample was peripheral blood, obtained on day 0 of AZD1222 vaccination. As DNA, the CDR3 is TGCAGCGCCCTGACAGGGGGCAGCGCAGATACGCAGTATTTT. Amino acid sequence: CSALTGGSADTQYF.